The 15 T cell receptor beta chains listed next were all sequenced from one sample in a study of vaccination and CD4 T cells after COVID-19. The treatment was: approximately 9-day PBMC culture with coronavirus spike peptide pools or control peptides (ViraFEST assay). Pre-COVID-19 pandemic sampling (2011-2018) yielded the unexposed donor's CD4+ T cells. No antigen has been assigned to these receptors. Scientists ran DNA taken from cultured CD4+ T cells through the Oncomine TCR Beta short-read assay for sequencing. Genomic DNA was isolated from cultured CD4+ T cells. TCRdb recomputed calls from the PCR reads with MiXCR, one row per CDR3 protein. The sample lists around 7,000 distinct CDR3 sequences; approximately 35% were seen once. Material for sequencing was CD4+ T cells from blood, cultured in vitro. The receptors originated from a human donor in good health.

The chain has TRBV7-3 and TRBJ2-1; 8 nucleotides line up with TRBD2. The CDR3 contains 17 residues. V shed 5 bases, J shed 2 bases, and the junction held 11 bases outside the gene matches. The germline V gene has CDR1 SGHTA and CDR2 FQGTGA. CDR3 sequence reads: CASSVESSGSTYNEQFF. Written as DNA, the CDR3 is TGTGCCAGCAGCGTCGAGTCGAGCGGGAGCACCTACAATGAGCAGTTCTTC.

This sequence joins TRBV6-1 and TRBJ2-7; 10 bases fit TRBD1. Germline CDR1 MNHNS, CDR2 SASEGT. V was pared by 6 bases and J by 6 bases, with 11 bases of the junction left unmatched. This CDR3 spans 15 amino acids. Here the CDR3 DNA reads TGTGCCAGCAGCTTAGAAGAGGGGACAGGGGCCGAGCAGTACTTC. Residues: CASSLEEGTGAEQYF.

A few counts support this clonotype. V and J are TRBV6-1 and TRBJ1-2; no definite D call. The CDR3 extends over 14 amino acids. CDR1 is MNHNS, CDR2 SASEGT, per germline. Trimming shortened V by 1 base and J by 2 bases, and 8 bases separated the two germline ends. CDR3 sequence: CASSEGLGNYGYTF. The CDR3 DNA follows: TGTGCCAGCAGTGAAGGGTTGGGGAACTATGGCTACACCTTC.

This clonotype was seen more than once but under ten times. This chain joins TRBV7-9 and TRBJ2-7; 10 nucleotides match TRBD1. J gave up 0 bases and V 5 bases, and 7 bases lay outside the gene matches. Germline V gene lookup returns CDR1 SEHNR and CDR2 FQNEAQ (reference sequence). The CDR3 runs to 16 residues. In DNA form, the CDR3 reads TGTGCCAGCAGCGATATACGGACAGGGGGCTCCTACGAGCAGTACTTC. It specifies CASSDIRTGGSYEQYF.

This clonotype was found a few times. The rearrangement joins TRBV6-1 to TRBJ2-7, with a weak D call TRBD2 (6 bases). V lost 11 bases, J lost 2 bases, and 13 bases lay in between. Per germline, CDR1 MNHNS and CDR2 SASEGT. The CDR3 totals 12 residues. CDR3 bases: TGTGCCGCTTCGGGAGCAACCTACGAGCAGTACTTC. Translation gives CAASGATYEQYF.

This clonotype was seen only a few times. The V gene is TRBV6-1, the J gene TRBJ2-5; D may match TRBD1 or TRBD2 (6 bases each). This CDR3 contains 14 residues. The germline CDR1 and CDR2 sequences are MNHNS and SASEGT. V was pared by 7 bases and J by 4 bases, with 16 bases between. CDR3 sequence (DNA): TGTGCCAGCACCGAAAGGGGGGCAGGAGAGACCCAGTACTTC. It yields the protein CASTERGAGETQYF.

By share of the sample, this clonotype is medium-sized. The chain has TRBV20-1 and TRBJ2-7; 13 positions agree with TRBD2. The CDR3 runs 15 residues. The V segment lost 6 bases and the J segment 4 bases; nucleotides outside the gene matches: 9. CDR1 and CDR2 from the germline V gene are DFQATT and SNEGSKA (reference sequence). CDR3 sequence reads: CSASPRTSGGYEQYF. In DNA form, the CDR3 reads TGCAGTGCCAGTCCCCGGACTAGCGGGGGATACGAGCAGTACTTC.

This chain joins TRBV25-1 and TRBJ1-2; no firm D call. The CDR3 loop spans 15 amino acids. V shed 4 bases and J shed 0 bases, with 12 bases lying between them. Looked up from germline, CDR1 is MGHDK and CDR2 is SYGVNS. CDR3 residues: CASSVGRTTNYGYTF. The CDR3 DNA sequence: TGTGCCAGCAGTGTAGGGAGGACTACTAACTATGGCTACACCTTC.

This chain joins TRBV7-6 and TRBJ1-1, with no clear D. The CDR3 contains 16 residues. V was cut by 5 bases and J by 0 bases, with 16 bases left in between. From germline, CDR1 is SGHVS and CDR2 FNYEAQ. CDR3 region: CASSPRQTPMNTEAFF. The CDR3 DNA reads TGTGCCAGCAGCCCCAGGCAGACTCCGATGAACACTGAAGCTTTCTTT. Full variable domain (outside the CDR3, taken from reference TRBV7-6 and TRBJ1-1): GAGVSQSPRYKVTKRGQDVALRCDPISGHVSLYWYRQALGQGPEFLTYFNYEAQQDKSGLPNDRFSAERPEGSISTLTIQRTEQRDSAMYRCASSPRQTPMNTEAFFGQGTRLTVV.

This clonotype was observed a few times. The rearrangement joins TRBV7-3 to TRBJ1-1; D call uncertain. CDR3 length: 13 residues. The germline V gene has CDR1 SGHTA and CDR2 FQGTGA. The ends were cut back, 2 bases at V and 1 base at J, with 5 bases in the middle. The CDR3 here is CASSLGANTEAFF. In DNA form, the CDR3 reads TGTGCCAGCAGCTTAGGAGCGAACACTGAAGCTTTCTTT.

This clonotype was detected only a few times. The chain employs TRBV6-2 or TRBV6-3 and TRBJ1-5; D is possibly TRBD1 (6 bases). Trimming pared 1 base from V and 3 bases from J, leaving 10 bases between. This CDR3 region has 15 residues. Germline V gene data show CDR1 as MNHEY and CDR2 as SVGEGT. The CDR3 region is CASSYFTGHNQPQHF. The CDR3 DNA sequence: TGTGCCAGCAGTTACTTTACAGGGCACAATCAGCCCCAGCATTTT.

The chain carries TRBV5-1 and TRBJ2-1; D call uncertain. The CDR3 loop spans 13 amino acids. The ends were cut back, 0 bases at V and 10 bases at J, with 11 bases in the middle. CDR1 SGHRS and CDR2 YFSETQ come from the germline V gene. CDR3 region: CASSLAGLEEQFF. In DNA form, the CDR3 reads TGCGCCAGCAGCTTGGCCGGGCTCGAGGAGCAGTTCTTC.

The gene calls are TRBV29-1 and TRBJ2-7; D assignment may be TRBD1 or TRBD2 (5 bases each). Trimming pared 7 bases from V and 7 bases from J, leaving 20 bases between. The CDR3 length is 13 residues. CDR1 and CDR2 from the germline V gene are SQVTM and ANQGSEA. The CDR3 here is CSGEKLGTREQYF. CDR3 DNA: TGCAGCGGGGAAAAGCTGGGGACGAGGGAGCAGTACTTC.

The V and J genes are TRBV7-9 and TRBJ1-5, with D hard to call. V dropped 4 bases and J dropped 4 bases, with 5 bases sitting between them. CDR1 and CDR2 from the germline V gene are SEHNR and FQNEAQ (reference sequence). This CDR3 has 12 residues. The CDR3 DNA is TGTGCCAGCAGCTCGGTTAATCAGCCCCAGCATTTT. It yields the protein CASSSVNQPQHF.

The V gene is TRBV7-2, the J gene TRBJ2-5, with D possibly matching TRBD2 (6 bases). The CDR3 runs to 17 residues. Deletions cut 2 bases from V and 2 bases from J, with 18 bases between. Germline CDR1 and CDR2: SGHTA and FQGNSA. The CDR3, as DNA: TGTGCCAGCAGCTTAACTCCCCCCGGGAGAGGTCAAGAGACCCAGTACTTC. Amino acid sequence: CASSLTPPGRGQETQYF.